This is a list of T cell receptor beta chains from one sample in a study of blood T cell repertoires in COVID-19. The repertoire was sequenced with immunoSEQ multiplex PCR; TCRdb's copy has only in-frame clones and lacks some. Counted here are nearly 90,000 clones, 90% occurring once; the ten biggest clones make up about 6.7%. Sample: peripheral blood. The source is a man aged 18 to 29 with COVID-19, enrolled during active disease. Each CDR3 is given with its conserved first and last residue. A D gene is named only where the DNA matches it firmly. Part of the rows lack a size; the others show once, few, many or a class for expanded clones.

v_gene	d_gene	j_gene	abundance	CDR3nt	CDR3aa
TRBV4-3	NA	TRBJ1-1	NA	TGCGCCAGCAGCCAACCGGGGGGGATGGCTGAAGCTTTCTTT	CASSQPGGMAEAFF
TRBV6-2/TRBV6-3	TRBD1	TRBJ1-2	NA	TGTGCCAGCAGCCTTACCAGACAGGGGAACTATGGCTACACCTTC	CASSLTRQGNYGYTF
TRBV27	NA	TRBJ1-4	once	TGTGCCAGCAGTTTAGTGGGAGTGAGTGAAAAACTGTTTTTT	CASSLVGVSEKLFF
TRBV6-6	NA	TRBJ1-1	NA	TGTGCCAGCAGCTTTACAGGGCGTACTGAAGCTTTCTTT	CASSFTGRTEAFF
TRBV29-1	NA	TRBJ1-1	NA	TGCAGCGTTGTCGTTCGGGCTGAAGCTTTCTTT	CSVVVRAEAFF
TRBV5-1	NA	TRBJ2-2	NA	TGCGCCAGCAGCTTGGGCCTACAGATCGGGGAGCTGTTTTTT	CASSLGLQIGELFF
TRBV28	NA	TRBJ2-3	NA	TGTGCCAGCAGTTTAACCGGACAGAGTGCTAGCACAGATACGCAGTATTTT	CASSLTGQSASTDTQYF
TRBV28	TRBD1	TRBJ2-5	NA	TGTGCCAGCAGTCCCCGGACAGGCCAAGAGACCCAGTACTTC	CASSPRTGQETQYF
TRBV30	NA	TRBJ2-2	NA	TGTGCCTGGACCGTCCCCGGACTCATCACCGGGGAGCTGTTTTTT	CAWTVPGLITGELFF
TRBV5-4	TRBD1	TRBJ2-2	NA	TGTGCCAGCAGCTCCCGGGACAGGGTGAACACCGGGGAGCTGTTTTTT	CASSSRDRVNTGELFF
TRBV7-2	NA	TRBJ2-1	NA	TGTGCCAGCAGTACTTGGGGCGCCCAGGAGCAGTTCTTC	CASSTWGAQEQFF
TRBV29-1	TRBD2	TRBJ2-2	NA	TGCAGCGTTGGGGGGCTAGCGGGAGGGCAAGTCCCCGGGGAGCTGTTTTTT	CSVGGLAGGQVPGELFF
TRBV30	TRBD2	TRBJ2-1	NA	TGTGCCTGGAGTTTGGAGGGAGGGTCGGTTGAGCAGTTCTTC	CAWSLEGGSVEQFF
TRBV7-9	TRBD1	TRBJ1-2	NA	TGTGCCACGGGGACAGGGGGCTTACCCATTCGATTC	CATGTGGLPIRF
TRBV4-1	NA	TRBJ2-7	NA	TGCGCCAGCAGCCAAGGAGCTAGTCTCGAGCAGTACTTC	CASSQGASLEQYF
TRBV28	TRBD2	TRBJ2-1	once	TGTGCCAGCAGTTTAACTAGCGGAGACTCCTACAATGAGCAGTTCTTC	CASSLTSGDSYNEQFF
TRBV5-6	NA	TRBJ1-1	NA	TGTGCCAGCAGCTTGGGGTCTAGCCTAGAAGCTTTCTTT	CASSLGSSLEAFF
TRBV30	NA	TRBJ2-7	NA	TGTGCCTGGAGTGTGCTGCGGTACGAGCAGTACTTC	CAWSVLRYEQYF
TRBV29-1	NA	TRBJ2-5	once	TGCAGCGGGGTCAGGGAGACCCAGTACTTC	CSGVRETQYF
TRBV5-1	NA	TRBJ2-3	NA	TGCGCCAGCAGCCTTGACAGGAGCACAGATACGCAGTATTTT	CASSLDRSTDTQYF
TRBV6-5	NA	TRBJ2-1	NA	TGTGCCAGCACCGCGAGGGGGGAGGGGTACAATGAGCAGTTCTTC	CASTARGEGYNEQFF
TRBV11-2	NA	TRBJ1-5	NA	TGTGCCAGCAGCTTAGGAGGACTCAGAAATCAGCCCCAGCATTTT	CASSLGGLRNQPQHF
TRBV13	NA	TRBJ2-1	NA	TGTGCCAGCAGCTTAGGTAGGCAGCGAAATGAGCAGTTCTTC	CASSLGRQRNEQFF
TRBV6-4	TRBD2	TRBJ2-1	NA	TGTGCCAGCAGCCTCGTAGCGGGAGATTTGGATGAGCAGTTCTTC	CASSLVAGDLDEQFF
TRBV28	NA	TRBJ1-2	NA	TGTGCCAGCACCCCCTTTGGGGCGGACGCTAACTATGGCTACACCTTC	CASTPFGADANYGYTF
TRBV27	NA	TRBJ2-2	NA	TGTGCCAGCAGTTTCGTGTTCACCGGGGAGCTGTTTTTT	CASSFVFTGELFF
TRBV28	NA	TRBJ2-2	NA	TGTGCCAGCAGTTTATGGAACGCAGAGAACACCGGGGAGCTGTTTTTT	CASSLWNAENTGELFF
TRBV27	TRBD2	TRBJ2-7	NA	TGTGCCAGCAGTTTAACGGGACTAGCGGGAGTCTACGAGCAGTACTTC	CASSLTGLAGVYEQYF
TRBV5-5	NA	TRBJ1-5	NA	TGTGCCAGCAGCTTTCAGTATAGCAATCAGCCCCAGCATTTT	CASSFQYSNQPQHF
TRBV4-3	NA	TRBJ1-5	NA	TGCGCCAGCAGCCAGGGGACATCGATTAGCAATCAGCCCCAGCATTTT	CASSQGTSISNQPQHF
TRBV7-9	NA	TRBJ1-1	once	TGTGCCAGCAGCTTTAGGGGCCACACTGAAGCTTTCTTT	CASSFRGHTEAFF
TRBV6-1	NA	TRBJ1-5	NA	TGTGCCAGCAGTGAAGCGCGACATAGAAACAATCAGCCCCAGCATTTT	CASSEARHRNNQPQHF
TRBV6-8	TRBD2	TRBJ2-2	NA	TGTGCCAGCAGCCGCAAGCGGGAGAACACCGGGGAGCTGTTTTTT	CASSRKRENTGELFF
TRBV28	NA	TRBJ2-7	NA	TGTGCCAGCAGTTGGCTAGCATCCTACGAGCAGTACTTC	CASSWLASYEQYF
TRBV30	NA	TRBJ2-7	NA	TGTGCCTGGAGTGTTGGTCTAGCTATAGAGCAGTACTTC	CAWSVGLAIEQYF
TRBV15	NA	TRBJ2-1	NA	TGTGCCACCAGCGTGGTTCGGGGTTTAAGGGAGCAGTTCTTC	CATSVVRGLREQFF
TRBV14	NA	TRBJ2-7	NA	TGTGCCAGCAGCCAAGATTCCGGCACAGTCTCCTACGAGCAGTACTTC	CASSQDSGTVSYEQYF
TRBV14	NA	TRBJ1-5	NA	TGTGCCAGCAGCGCCCTAGGTCAGCCCCAGCATTTT	CASSALGQPQHF
TRBV7-2	NA	TRBJ2-7	once	TGTGCCAGCAGCTTAGTGTGGACTAAGTCGAGCTACGAGCAGTACTTC	CASSLVWTKSSYEQYF
TRBV5-4	NA	TRBJ2-7	NA	TGTGCCAGCAGCGCGGGCCCCGAGCAGTACTTC	CASSAGPEQYF
TRBV30	TRBD1	TRBJ2-7	few	TGTGCCTGGGGGACAGGGGGATACGAGCAGTACTTC	CAWGTGGYEQYF
TRBV6-2/TRBV6-3	TRBD1	TRBJ1-2	NA	TGTGCCAGCAGTACCGACAGGGGAGTAACGGGCTACACCTTC	CASSTDRGVTGYTF
TRBV10-3	TRBD2	TRBJ2-1	NA	TGTGCCATCAGCGGGACTAGCGGTGACAATGAGCAGTTCTTC	CAISGTSGDNEQFF
TRBV9	TRBD1	TRBJ1-2	NA	TGTGCCAGCAGCGGCCGGGACAGGGAGAAGGAAGGCTACACCTTC	CASSGRDREKEGYTF
TRBV14	NA	TRBJ2-2	NA	TGTGCCAGCCGACACTCAGGGTCCGGGGAGCTGTTTTTT	CASRHSGSGELFF
TRBV2	NA	TRBJ2-7	NA	TGTGCCAGCATTGGGGGCTCCCCGGTGGGCGAGCAGTACTTC	CASIGGSPVGEQYF
TRBV5-6	TRBD2	TRBJ2-5	NA	TGTGCCAGCAGCTTGTTAGCGGGAGGGGGGACCCAGTACTTC	CASSLLAGGGTQYF
TRBV7-2	TRBD1	TRBJ2-7	once	TGTGCCAGCAGTCGGGACAGGGGCCCCACCTACGAGCAGTACTTC	CASSRDRGPTYEQYF
TRBV28	TRBD1	TRBJ1-1	NA	TGTGCCAGCGGCGTGTCAGGGGGGATAGTATGGAACACTGAAGCTTTCTTT	CASGVSGGIVWNTEAFF
TRBV28	NA	TRBJ1-5	few	TGTGCCAGCACCTCCCCGGGGGGACACCAGTCCAATCAGCCCCAGCATTTT	CASTSPGGHQSNQPQHF
TRBV28	NA	TRBJ1-2	NA	TGTGCCAGCAGTTCAGGGCGAGGAGGCTACACCTTC	CASSSGRGGYTF
TRBV6-2/TRBV6-3	NA	TRBJ1-1	NA	TGTGCCAGCAGTCGGGGACATCGTTTGCGTACTGAAGCTTTCTTT	CASSRGHRLRTEAFF